This T cell receptor (beta chain) is from a study of blood T cell repertoires in COVID-19. Across the study: Specimens from acute and convalescent COVID-19 originated in the United States, Italy and Spain. PBMCs, B-cell-depleted T cells, or T cells were the source of the cDNA or gDNA that made up the material.

This clone has only one observation. This CDR3 comprises 12 residues. Germline V lookup: CDR1 KGHDR, CDR2 SFDVKD. V lost 7 bases to trimming and J lost 6 bases; unmatched junction nucleotides: 1. Per the original data handling: Amplification of reference gene primers was used by the study to estimate nucleated cell counts. Sequencing used immunoSEQ multiplex PCR; TCRdb keeps in-frame clones, though not all of them. V and J calls and clone size are as listed in that table; D and trimming were resolved from the DNA. The table lists roughly 250,000 clones, roughly 89% of them singletons, with approximately 0.84% in the top ten.

The chain links TRBV24-1 to TRBJ2-2; 7 positions match TRBD1. The sequence derives from a man aged 25-45 years with acute or convalescent COVID-19. Material for sequencing was peripheral blood. CDR3 coding DNA: TGTGCCACCAGCCAGGGGGCCGGGGAGCTGTTTTTT. Translated: CATSQGAGELFF.